This T cell receptor beta chain was captured in a study of T cells expressing NK-cell markers. Overall study results and limits: There were several donors in whom these clonotypes also led the CD3+CD56-NKG2C+ fraction.

TCRdb re-called the 5' RACE reads and gives one entry per CDR3 protein, without DNA. Its clone listing holds about half a million distinct CDR3 sequences. Comments on this clonotype: Its matching antigen is unknown.

The germline V gene encodes CDR1 MNHNY and CDR2 SVGAGI (reference sequence). The CDR3 loop spans 17 amino acids. The source material was blood T cells: a sorted CD56 or NKG2C T cell subset, CD4+ or CD8+ T cells, or bulk PBMC T cells (not recorded which). This TCR was sampled from a woman between 50 and 59 years old in good health. This chain links TRBV6-6 with TRBJ2-3; TCRdb's assignment of TRBD2 cannot be checked, as there is no DNA. CDR3 amino acids: CASSSGLASLTSDTQYF.